This T cell receptor beta chain stems from a study of graft-versus-host responses after intestinal transplantation. Comments on this clone: As yet, its antigen is unknown.

Generated by immunoSEQ multiplex PCR, the TCRdb table keeps only in-frame clones and is missing some. Among almost 20,000 clones, about 89% were seen once, and the ten largest hold roughly 9.4%. Germline values: CDR1 MDHEN, CDR2 SYDVKM. The V end was cut by 3 bases, the J end by 4 bases, with 12 bases between. The CDR3 totals 14 residues. Study conclusions and caveats: Some GvH clones appeared in ileal mucosa or blood before recipient bone marrow.

Sequencing was performed on PBMCs, taken roughly 32 weeks after intestinal transplant. This receptor was taken from a human patient who received an intestinal transplant, so some T cells may come from the graft donor. The genes are TRBV28 and TRBJ1-1; D gene ambiguous. The CDR3 DNA follows: TGTGCCAGCAGTTTCAGTCTGGGTCGCACTGAAGCTTTCTTT. Amino acids: CASSFSLGRTEAFF.